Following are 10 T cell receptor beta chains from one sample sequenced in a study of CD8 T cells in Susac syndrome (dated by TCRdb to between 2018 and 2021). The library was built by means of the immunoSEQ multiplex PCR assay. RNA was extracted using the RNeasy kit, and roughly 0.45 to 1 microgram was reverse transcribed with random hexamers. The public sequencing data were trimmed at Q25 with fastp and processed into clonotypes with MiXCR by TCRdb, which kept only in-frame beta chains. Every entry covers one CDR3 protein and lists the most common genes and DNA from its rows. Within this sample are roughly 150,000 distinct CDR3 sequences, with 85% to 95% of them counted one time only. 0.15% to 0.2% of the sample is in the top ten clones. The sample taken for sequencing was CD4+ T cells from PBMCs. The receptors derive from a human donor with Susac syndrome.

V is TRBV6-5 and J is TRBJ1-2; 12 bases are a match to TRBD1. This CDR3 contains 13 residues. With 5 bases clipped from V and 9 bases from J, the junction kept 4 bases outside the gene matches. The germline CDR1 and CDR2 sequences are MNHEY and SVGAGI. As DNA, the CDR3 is TGTGCCAGCAGTGTGGGGACAGGGGGCAGCTACACCTTC. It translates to CASSVGTGGSYTF.

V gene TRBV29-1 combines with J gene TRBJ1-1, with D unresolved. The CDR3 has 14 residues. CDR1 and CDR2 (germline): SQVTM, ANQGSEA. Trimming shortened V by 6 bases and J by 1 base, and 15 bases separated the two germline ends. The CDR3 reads CSVTPLDGNTEAFF. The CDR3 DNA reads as TGCAGCGTGACCCCCTTGGACGGGAACACTGAAGCTTTCTTT.

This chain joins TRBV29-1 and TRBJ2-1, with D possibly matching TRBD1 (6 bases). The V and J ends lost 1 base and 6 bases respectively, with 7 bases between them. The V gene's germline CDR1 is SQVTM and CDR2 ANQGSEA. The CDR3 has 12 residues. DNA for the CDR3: TGCAGCGTTGAAGGACAGGCCAATGAGCAGTTCTTC. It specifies CSVEGQANEQFF.

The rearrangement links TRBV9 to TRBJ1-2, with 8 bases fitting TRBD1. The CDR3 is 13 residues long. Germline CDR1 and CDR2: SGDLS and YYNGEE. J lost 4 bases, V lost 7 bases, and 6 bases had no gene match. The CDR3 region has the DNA TGTGCCAGCGGTCAGGGACAGGCCTATGGCTACACCTTC. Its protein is CASGQGQAYGYTF.

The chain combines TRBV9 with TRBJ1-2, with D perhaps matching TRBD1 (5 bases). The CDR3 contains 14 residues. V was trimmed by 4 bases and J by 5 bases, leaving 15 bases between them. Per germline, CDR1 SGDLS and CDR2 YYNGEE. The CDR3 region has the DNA TGTGCCAGCAGCCCCAGTGGGGGTAGGTATGGCTACACCTTC. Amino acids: CASSPSGGRYGYTF.

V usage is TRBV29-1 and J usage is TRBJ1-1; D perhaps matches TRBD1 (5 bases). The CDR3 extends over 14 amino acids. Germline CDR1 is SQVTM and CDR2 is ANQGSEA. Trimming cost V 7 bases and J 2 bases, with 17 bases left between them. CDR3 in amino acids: CSANRDGGNTEAFF. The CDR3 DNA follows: TGCAGCGCCAACCGGGACGGTGGAAACACTGAAGCTTTCTTT.

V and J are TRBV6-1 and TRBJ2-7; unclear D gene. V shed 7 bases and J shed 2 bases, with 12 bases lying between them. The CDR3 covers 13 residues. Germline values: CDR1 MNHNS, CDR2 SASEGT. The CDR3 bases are TGTGCCAGCAACGGAAGCGCCACCTACGAGCAGTACTTC. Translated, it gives CASNGSATYEQYF.

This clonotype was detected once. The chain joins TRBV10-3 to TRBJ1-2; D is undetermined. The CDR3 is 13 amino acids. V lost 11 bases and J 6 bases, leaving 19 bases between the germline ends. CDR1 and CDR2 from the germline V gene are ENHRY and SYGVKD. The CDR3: CAAGDRGRDGYTF. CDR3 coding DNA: TGTGCCGCCGGAGACCGCGGGAGGGATGGCTACACCTTC.

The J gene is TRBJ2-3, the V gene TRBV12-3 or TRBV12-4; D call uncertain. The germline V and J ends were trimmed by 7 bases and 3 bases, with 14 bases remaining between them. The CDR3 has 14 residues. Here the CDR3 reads CASTRPALTDTQYF. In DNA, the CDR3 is TGTGCCAGCACGCGCCCAGCGCTAACAGATACGCAGTATTTT.

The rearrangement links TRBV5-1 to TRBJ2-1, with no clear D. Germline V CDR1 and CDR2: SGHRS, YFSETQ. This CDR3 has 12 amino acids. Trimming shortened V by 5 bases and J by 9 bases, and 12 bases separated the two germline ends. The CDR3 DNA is TGCGCCAGCAGTTCTAATACGGGTGAGCAGTTCTTC. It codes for CASSSNTGEQFF.